Here is one TCR beta chain with its context. Sequencing of TCR beta was carried out in blood CD8+ and CD4+ T cells. FACS was used to enrich TEMRA cells, whereas the CD8+ and CD4+ T cells were obtained by negative isolation. Random hexamers were used to reverse transcribe an amount of roughly 0.45 to 1 ug RNA. TCRdb processed the immunoSEQ multiplex PCR reads anew with MiXCR; each CDR3 protein has one entry. Of around 300,000 distinct CDR3 sequences listed, 92% are singletons. This sample was included in a study of CD8 T cells in Susac syndrome. This CDR3 is built from 17 residues. The germline V gene has CDR1 LNHDA and CDR2 SQIVND (reference sequence). Trimming stripped 6 bases from V and 0 bases from J, with 20 bases between.

This TCR derives from a human donor with multiple sclerosis. V usage is TRBV19 and J usage is TRBJ1-2; D remains ambiguous. The specimen was CD4+ T cells from PBMCs. The chain's CDR3 is CASRRRSEKGANYGYTF. CDR3 nucleotides: TGTGCCAGTAGACGGAGAAGCGAGAAAGGAGCTAACTATGGCTACACCTTC.